The rows below give T cell receptor beta chains drawn from one sample of a study of blood T cell repertoires in COVID-19. Libraries were prepared by immunoSEQ multiplex PCR; TCRdb keeps only in-frame clonotypes and omits some of them. Of hundreds of thousands of clones detected, around 90% appear once; the ten largest clones hold about 3.5%. The sample was peripheral blood. These receptors all come from a woman under 30 who had recovered from COVID-19. CDR3s include the opening cysteine and the closing phenylalanine or tryptophan. D genes are given only for firm matches. Clone sizes are given selectively: once, few, many, or a class where the clone is expanded.

clone size: -; D gene: -; J gene: TRBJ1-2; V gene: TRBV12-2; CDR3 protein: CASRLAGRVYGYTF; CDR3 DNA: TGTGCAAGTCGCTTAGCTGGCAGGGTCTATGGCTACACCTTC
clone size: -; D gene: -; J gene: TRBJ1-1; V gene: TRBV29-1; CDR3 protein: CSVLGDSLNTEAFF; CDR3 DNA: TGCAGCGTTCTGGGGGACTCCCTGAACACTGAAGCTTTCTTT
clone size: few; D gene: TRBD1; J gene: TRBJ1-2; V gene: TRBV6-5; CDR3 protein: CASSRQGKTGGYTF; CDR3 DNA: TGTGCCAGCAGCAGACAGGGAAAGACAGGAGGCTACACCTTC
clone size: -; D gene: TRBD1; J gene: TRBJ1-2; V gene: TRBV15; CDR3 protein: CATSREGQGGTGYTF; CDR3 DNA: TGTGCCACCAGCAGAGAAGGACAGGGAGGTACTGGCTACACCTTC
clone size: -; D gene: TRBD1; J gene: TRBJ1-5; V gene: TRBV24-1; CDR3 protein: CATSDPTGGPNQPQHF; CDR3 DNA: TGTGCCACCAGTGATCCCACAGGGGGCCCGAATCAGCCCCAGCATTTT
clone size: -; D gene: -; J gene: TRBJ1-5; V gene: TRBV19; CDR3 protein: CASSVQRYDQPQHF; CDR3 DNA: TGTGCCAGTAGTGTACAGAGATACGATCAGCCCCAGCATTTT
clone size: -; D gene: -; J gene: TRBJ2-1; V gene: TRBV9; CDR3 protein: CASSEEGATYNEQFF; CDR3 DNA: TGTGCCAGCAGCGAGGAGGGGGCCACCTACAATGAGCAGTTCTTC
clone size: few; D gene: -; J gene: TRBJ1-5; V gene: TRBV6-4; CDR3 protein: CASSRDFGSNQPQHF; CDR3 DNA: TGTGCCAGCAGTAGGGACTTCGGGAGCAATCAGCCCCAGCATTTT
clone size: -; D gene: TRBD2; J gene: TRBJ2-3; V gene: TRBV3-1/TRBV3-2; CDR3 protein: CASSQGSSGRRDTQYF; CDR3 DNA: TGTGCCAGCAGCCAAGGTTCCAGCGGGAGGAGGGATACGCAGTATTTT
clone size: -; D gene: TRBD2; J gene: TRBJ2-1; V gene: TRBV6-5; CDR3 protein: CASRSGRGNEQFF; CDR3 DNA: TGTGCCAGCAGGAGCGGGCGGGGGAATGAGCAGTTCTTC
clone size: few; D gene: TRBD1; J gene: TRBJ1-2; V gene: TRBV10-3; CDR3 protein: CAISEYQGAYYGYTF; CDR3 DNA: TGTGCCATCAGTGAATATCAGGGGGCTTACTATGGCTACACCTTC
clone size: -; D gene: TRBD2; J gene: TRBJ2-2; V gene: TRBV2; CDR3 protein: CASRPGLAPGELFF; CDR3 DNA: TGTGCCAGCAGGCCGGGACTAGCGCCCGGGGAGCTGTTTTTT
clone size: -; D gene: -; J gene: TRBJ1-2; V gene: TRBV12-3/TRBV12-4; CDR3 protein: CASSPQNYGYTF; CDR3 DNA: TGTGCCAGCAGTCCCCAAAACTATGGCTACACCTTC
clone size: -; D gene: -; J gene: TRBJ2-3; V gene: TRBV7-9; CDR3 protein: CASSLNSGLPTDTQYF; CDR3 DNA: TGTGCCAGCAGCTTAAACTCGGGACTTCCCACAGATACGCAGTATTTT